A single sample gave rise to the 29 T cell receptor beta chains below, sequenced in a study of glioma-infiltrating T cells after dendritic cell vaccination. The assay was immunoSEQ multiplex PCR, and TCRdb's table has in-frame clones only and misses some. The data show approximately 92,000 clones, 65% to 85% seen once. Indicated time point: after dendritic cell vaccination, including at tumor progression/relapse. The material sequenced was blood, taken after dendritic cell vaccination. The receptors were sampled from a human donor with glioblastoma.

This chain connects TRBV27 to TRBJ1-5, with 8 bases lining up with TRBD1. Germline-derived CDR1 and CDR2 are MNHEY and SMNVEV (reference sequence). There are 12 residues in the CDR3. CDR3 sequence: CFQGASNQPQHF. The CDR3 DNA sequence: TGTTTCCAGGGGGCGAGCAATCAGCCCCAGCATTTT.

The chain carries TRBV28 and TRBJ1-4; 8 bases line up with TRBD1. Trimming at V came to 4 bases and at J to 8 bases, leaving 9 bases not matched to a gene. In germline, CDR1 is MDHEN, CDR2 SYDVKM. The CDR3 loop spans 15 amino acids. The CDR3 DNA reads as TGTGCCAGCAGTTCACTTCAGGGGGCGCAAGAAAAACTGTTTTTT. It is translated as CASSSLQGAQEKLFF.

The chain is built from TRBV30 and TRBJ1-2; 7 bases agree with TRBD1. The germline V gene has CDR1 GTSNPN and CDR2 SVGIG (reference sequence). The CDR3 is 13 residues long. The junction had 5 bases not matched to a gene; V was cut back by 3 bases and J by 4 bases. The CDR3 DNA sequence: TGTGCCTGGAGAAGGGGGCCAGGCTATGGCTACACCTTC. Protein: CAWRRGPGYGYTF.

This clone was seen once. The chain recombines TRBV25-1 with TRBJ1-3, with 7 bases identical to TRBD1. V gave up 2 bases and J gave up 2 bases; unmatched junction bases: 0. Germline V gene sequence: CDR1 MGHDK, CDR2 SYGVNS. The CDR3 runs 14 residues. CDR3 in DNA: TGTGCCAGCAGTGAAACAGGGGCTGGAAACACCATATATTTT. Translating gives CASSETGAGNTIYF. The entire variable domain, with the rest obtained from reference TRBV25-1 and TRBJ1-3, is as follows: EADIYQTPRYLVIGTGKKITLECSQTMGHDKMYWYQQDPGMELHLIHYSYGVNSTEKGDLSSESTVSRIRTEHFPLTLESARPSHTSQYLCASSETGAGNTIYFGEGSWLTVV.

CDR3 nucleotides: TGCGCCAGCAGCTTGCGGACTAGCGCGAATGAGCAGTTCTTC. This encodes CASSLRTSANEQFF. The rearrangement joins TRBV5-1 to TRBJ2-1, with TRBD2 matching over 9 bases. The CDR3 sequence is 14 residues long. Per germline, CDR1 SGHRS and CDR2 YFSETQ. Germline trimming cut 1 base from V and 7 bases from J; bases unmatched to any gene: 3.

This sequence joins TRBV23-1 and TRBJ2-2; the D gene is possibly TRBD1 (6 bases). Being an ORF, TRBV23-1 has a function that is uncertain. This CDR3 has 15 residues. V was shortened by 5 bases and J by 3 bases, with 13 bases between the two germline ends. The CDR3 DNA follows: TGCGCCAGCAGTGAGGGGGTTTTGCACACCGGGGAGCTGTTTTTT. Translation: CASSEGVLHTGELFF.

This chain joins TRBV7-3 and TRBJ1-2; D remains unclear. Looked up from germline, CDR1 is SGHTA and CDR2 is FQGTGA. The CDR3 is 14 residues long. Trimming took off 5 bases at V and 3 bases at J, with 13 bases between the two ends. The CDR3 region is CASSPKPGDYGYTF. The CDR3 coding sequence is TGTGCCAGCAGCCCAAAACCCGGGGACTATGGCTACACCTTC.

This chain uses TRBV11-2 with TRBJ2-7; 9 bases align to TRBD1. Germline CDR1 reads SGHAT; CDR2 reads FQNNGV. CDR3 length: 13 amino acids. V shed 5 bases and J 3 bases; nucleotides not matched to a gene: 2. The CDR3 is CASSPDRGYEQYF. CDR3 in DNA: TGTGCCAGCAGCCCGGACAGGGGCTACGAGCAGTACTTC.

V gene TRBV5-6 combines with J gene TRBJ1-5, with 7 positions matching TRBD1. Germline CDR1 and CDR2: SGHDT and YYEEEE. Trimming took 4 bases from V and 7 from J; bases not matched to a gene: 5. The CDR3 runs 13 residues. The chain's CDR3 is CASSPGQKQPQHF. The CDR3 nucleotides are TGTGCCAGCAGCCCGGGACAGAAACAGCCCCAGCATTTT.

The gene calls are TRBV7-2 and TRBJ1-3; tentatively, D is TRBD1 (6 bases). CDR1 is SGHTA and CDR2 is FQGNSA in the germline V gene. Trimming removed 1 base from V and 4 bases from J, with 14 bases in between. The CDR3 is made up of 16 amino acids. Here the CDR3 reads CASSLGPQGTGNTIYF. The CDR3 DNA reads TGTGCCAGCAGCTTAGGGCCCCAGGGGACCGGAAACACCATATATTTT.

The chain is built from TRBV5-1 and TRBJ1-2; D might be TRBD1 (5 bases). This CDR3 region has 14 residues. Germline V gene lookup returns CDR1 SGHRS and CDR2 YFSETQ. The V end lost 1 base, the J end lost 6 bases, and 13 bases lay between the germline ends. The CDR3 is CASSLYGREDGYTF. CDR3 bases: TGCGCCAGCAGCTTGTATGGCAGGGAGGATGGCTACACCTTC.

CDR3 DNA sequence: TGTGCCAGTAGTCCCCAGGGTCGACTCAATCAGCCCCAGCATTTT. It translates to CASSPQGRLNQPQHF. The chain joins TRBV19 to TRBJ1-5; D possibly corresponds to TRBD1 (5 bases). Trimming pared 5 bases from V and 3 bases from J, leaving 14 bases between. The CDR3 spans 15 residues. Germline V gene sequence: CDR1 LNHDA, CDR2 SQIVND (reference sequence). Full variable domain (missing parts from reference TRBV19 and TRBJ1-5): DGGITQSPKYLFRKEGQNVTLSCEQNLNHDAMYWYRQDPGQGLRLIYYSQIVNDFQKGDIAEGYSVSREKKESFPLTVTSAQKNPTAFYLCASSPQGRLNQPQHFGDGTRLSIL.

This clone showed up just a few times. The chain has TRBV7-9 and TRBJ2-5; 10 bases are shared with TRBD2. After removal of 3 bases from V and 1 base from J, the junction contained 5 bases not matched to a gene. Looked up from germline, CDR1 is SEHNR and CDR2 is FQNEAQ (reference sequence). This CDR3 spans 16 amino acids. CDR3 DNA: TGTGCCAGCAGCTTCCTAGCGGGGGCCCTCCAAGAGACCCAGTACTTC. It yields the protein CASSFLAGALQETQYF.

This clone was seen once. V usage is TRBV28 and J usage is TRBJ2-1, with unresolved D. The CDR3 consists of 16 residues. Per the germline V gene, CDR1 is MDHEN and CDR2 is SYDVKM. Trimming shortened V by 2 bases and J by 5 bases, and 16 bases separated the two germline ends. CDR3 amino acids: CASSLNGYRRNNEQFF. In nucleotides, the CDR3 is TGTGCCAGCAGTTTAAACGGGTACCGCCGGAACAATGAGCAGTTCTTC.

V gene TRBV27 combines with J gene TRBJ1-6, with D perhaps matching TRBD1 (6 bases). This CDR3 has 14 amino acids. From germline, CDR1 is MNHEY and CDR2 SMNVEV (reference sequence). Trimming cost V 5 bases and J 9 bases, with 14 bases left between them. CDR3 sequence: CASSPDRNGSPLHF. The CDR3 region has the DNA TGTGCCAGCAGTCCTGACAGGAACGGTTCACCCCTCCACTTT.

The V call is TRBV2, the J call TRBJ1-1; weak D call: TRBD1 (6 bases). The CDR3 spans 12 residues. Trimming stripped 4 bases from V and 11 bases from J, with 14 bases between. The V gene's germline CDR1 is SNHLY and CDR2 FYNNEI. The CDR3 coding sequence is TGTGCCAGCAGTGGGACAGACCTAAGGGCTTTCTTT. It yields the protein CASSGTDLRAFF.

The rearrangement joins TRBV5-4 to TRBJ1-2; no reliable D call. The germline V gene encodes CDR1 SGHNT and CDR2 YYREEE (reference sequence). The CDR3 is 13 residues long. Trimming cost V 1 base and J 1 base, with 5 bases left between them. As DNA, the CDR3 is TGTGCCAGCAGCTTGAACTTTAACTATGGCTACACCTTC. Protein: CASSLNFNYGYTF.

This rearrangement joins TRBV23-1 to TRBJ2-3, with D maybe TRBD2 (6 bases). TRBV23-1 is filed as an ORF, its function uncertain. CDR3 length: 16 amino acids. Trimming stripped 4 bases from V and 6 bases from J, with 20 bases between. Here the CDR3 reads CASSPQPGWGGDTQYF. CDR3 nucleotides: TGCGCCAGCAGTCCCCAACCGGGCTGGGGAGGTGATACGCAGTATTTT.

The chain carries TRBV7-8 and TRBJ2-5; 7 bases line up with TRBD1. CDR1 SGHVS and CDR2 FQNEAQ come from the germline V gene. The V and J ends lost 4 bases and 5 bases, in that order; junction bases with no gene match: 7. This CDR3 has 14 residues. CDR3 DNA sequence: TGTGCCAGCAGCTCGGGACAGCCCGCGGAGACCCAGTACTTC. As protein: CASSSGQPAETQYF.

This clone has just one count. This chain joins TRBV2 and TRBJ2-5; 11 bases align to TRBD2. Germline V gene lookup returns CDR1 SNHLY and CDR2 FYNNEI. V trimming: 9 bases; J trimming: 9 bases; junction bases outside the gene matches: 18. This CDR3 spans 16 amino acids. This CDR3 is CASGGPGTSGTGAQYF. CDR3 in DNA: TGTGCCAGTGGGGGCCCCGGGACTAGCGGTACTGGGGCCCAGTACTTC. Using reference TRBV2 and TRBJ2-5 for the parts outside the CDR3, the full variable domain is EPEVTQTPSHQVTQMGQEVILRCVPISNHLYFYWYRQILGQKVEFLVSFYNNEISEKSEIFDDQFSVERPDGSNFTLKIRSTKLEDSAMYFCASGGPGTSGTGAQYFGPGTRLLVL.

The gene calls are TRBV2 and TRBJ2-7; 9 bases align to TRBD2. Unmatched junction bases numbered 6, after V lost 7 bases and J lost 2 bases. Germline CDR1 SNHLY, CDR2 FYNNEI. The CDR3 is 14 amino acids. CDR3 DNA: TGTGCCAGCAAGGAAAGCGGGGGGACCTACGAGCAGTACTTC. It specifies CASKESGGTYEQYF.

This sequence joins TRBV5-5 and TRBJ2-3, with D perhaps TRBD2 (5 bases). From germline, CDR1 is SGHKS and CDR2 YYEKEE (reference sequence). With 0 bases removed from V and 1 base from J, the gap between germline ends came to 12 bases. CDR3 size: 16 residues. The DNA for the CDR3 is TGTGCCAGCAGCTTGGAGGTAGCGATAGGCACAGATACGCAGTATTTT. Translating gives CASSLEVAIGTDTQYF.

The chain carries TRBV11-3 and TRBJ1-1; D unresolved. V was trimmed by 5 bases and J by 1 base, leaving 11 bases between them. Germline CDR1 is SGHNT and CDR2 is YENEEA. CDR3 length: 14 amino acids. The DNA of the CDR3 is TGTGCCAGCAGCCCCGGTGGTGAGAACACTGAAGCTTTCTTT. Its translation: CASSPGGENTEAFF.

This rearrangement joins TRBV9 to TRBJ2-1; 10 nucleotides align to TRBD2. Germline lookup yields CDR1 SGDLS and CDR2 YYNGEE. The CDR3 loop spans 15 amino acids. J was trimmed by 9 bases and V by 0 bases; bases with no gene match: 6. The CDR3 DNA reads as TGTGCCAGCAGCGTAGATTCGGGACTAGCGATTGAGCAGTTCTTC. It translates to CASSVDSGLAIEQFF.

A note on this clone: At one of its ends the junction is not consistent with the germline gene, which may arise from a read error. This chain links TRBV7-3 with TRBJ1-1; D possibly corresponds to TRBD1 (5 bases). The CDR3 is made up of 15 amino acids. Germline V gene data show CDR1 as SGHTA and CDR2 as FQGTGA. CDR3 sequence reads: CASNLYGAPNTEAFF. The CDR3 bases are TGTGCCAGCAACTTATATGGGGCGCCGAACACTGAAGCTTTCTTT.

In nucleotides, the CDR3 is TGTGCCAGCAGCCGACAGCGGGGTAGCAATCAGCCCCAGCATTTT. Translating it yields CASSRQRGSNQPQHF. This chain joins TRBV6-5 and TRBJ1-5, with D possibly matching TRBD1 (5 bases). The CDR3 covers 15 residues. Germline V CDR1 and CDR2: MNHEY, SVGAGI. Trimming removed 6 bases from V and 0 bases from J, with 12 bases in between.

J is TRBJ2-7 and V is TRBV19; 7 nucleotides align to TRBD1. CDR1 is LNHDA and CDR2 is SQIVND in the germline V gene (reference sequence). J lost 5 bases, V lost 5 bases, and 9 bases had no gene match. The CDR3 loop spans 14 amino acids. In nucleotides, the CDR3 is TGTGCCAGTAGTCTTAGGACAGGTCTTAACGAGCAGTACTTC. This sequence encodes CASSLRTGLNEQYF.

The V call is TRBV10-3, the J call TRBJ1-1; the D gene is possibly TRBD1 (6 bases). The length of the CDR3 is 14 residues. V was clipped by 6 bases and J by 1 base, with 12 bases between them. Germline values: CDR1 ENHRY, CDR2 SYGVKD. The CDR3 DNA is TGTGCCATCAGACCCACGACAGGGAACACTGAAGCTTTCTTT. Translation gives CAIRPTTGNTEAFF.

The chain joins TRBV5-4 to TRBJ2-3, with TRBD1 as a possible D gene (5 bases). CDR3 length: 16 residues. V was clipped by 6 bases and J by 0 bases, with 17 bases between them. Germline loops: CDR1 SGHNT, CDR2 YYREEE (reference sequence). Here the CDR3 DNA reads TGTGCCAGCACCGTAAGGGGCTTACCGAGCACAGATACGCAGTATTTT. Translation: CASTVRGLPSTDTQYF. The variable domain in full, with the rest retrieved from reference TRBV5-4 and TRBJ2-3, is ETGVTQSPTHLIKTRGQQVTLRCSSQSGHNTVSWYQQALGQGPQFIFQYYREEENGRGNFPPRFSGLQFPNYSSELNVNALELDDSALYLCASTVRGLPSTDTQYFGPGTRLTVL.